The TCR beta chain described here comes from a study of T cell repertoires in cytomegalovirus infection. Study details: TCR beta signatures that were public indicated CMV infection and matching HLA type. Overall study results and limits: HLA-C-restricted CMV-specific TCR beta clonotypes were dominant in the ex vivo response. Adding up the frequency of public TCR beta families identified people who carried CMV plus the relevant HLA.

TCRdb fed the reads into MiXCR, producing one record per CDR3 protein. In the table there are about 740,000 distinct CDR3 sequences, 35% of which are singletons. This clonotype was recorded a few times. No antigen is known for it. V was pared by 2 bases and J by 9 bases, with 10 bases of the junction left unmatched. The CDR3 consists of 16 residues. Material: PBMCs. The sequence was collected from a human donor in good health (CMV status not recorded). Some clones in this sample may be carry-over from other donors' samples. V is TRBV12-3 or TRBV12-4 and J is TRBJ2-1, with 10 positions matching TRBD2. The CDR3 is CASSLIGGLALGEQFF. CDR3 nucleotide sequence: TGTGCCAGCAGTTTAATCGGGGGACTAGCGCTCGGTGAGCAGTTCTTC.